This is a list of T cell receptor beta chains from one sample in a study of blood T cells in healthy people across ages. TCRdb itself ran the 5' RACE reads through MiXCR, one entry per CDR3 protein. This table has approximately 780,000 distinct CDR3 sequences, around 25% appearing once. The same specimen was also included in a second study, on T cells of mothers and their children.

Sample: blood. The receptor source for this set is a boy aged 10-17 years in good health. Both conserved end residues are part of each CDR3. Fields, in order: V gene, clone size, J gene, D gene, CDR3 protein, CDR3 DNA. D genes are given only for firm matches. Clone size, where shown, is once, few, many, or a class for clones that have expanded.

TRBV10-3	-	TRBJ2-1	TRBD2	CAIKPGGGTSRLGRPNEQFF	TGTGCCATCAAGCCGGGAGGGGGGACTAGCCGCCTTGGTCGTCCCAATGAGCAGTTCTTC
TRBV5-1	few	TRBJ2-7	-	CASSSLGEGGPLSYEQYF	TGCGCCAGCAGCTCCCTCGGGGAGGGGGGTCCCCTCTCCTACGAGCAGTACTTC
TRBV5-1	-	TRBJ2-5	TRBD1	CASSSATGAETQYF	TGCGCCAGCAGCTCAGCGACAGGGGCGGAGACCCAGTACTTC
TRBV12-3/TRBV12-4	-	TRBJ1-3	TRBD1	CASSRQGANTGNTIHF	TGTGCCAGCAGTAGACAGGGGGCTAATACAGGAAACACCATACATTTT
TRBV5-1	many	TRBJ2-5	TRBD1	CASSLGDRGQETQYF	TGCGCCAGCAGCTTGGGGGACAGGGGCCAAGAGACCCAGTACTTC
TRBV7-7	-	TRBJ2-5	TRBD1	CASSLDRGHQETQYF	TGTGCCAGCAGCTTAGACAGGGGGCACCAAGAGACCCAGTACTTC
TRBV2	many	TRBJ2-7	TRBD2	CASSPLGGFQEQYF	TGTGCCAGCAGCCCCCTCGGGGGGTTCCAAGAGCAGTACTTC
TRBV20-1	-	TRBJ2-7	TRBD2	CSATTGLAGGALHEQYF	TGCAGTGCTACGACGGGACTAGCGGGGGGTGCCCTCCACGAGCAGTACTTC
TRBV10-3	few	TRBJ2-5	-	CAISESAGAKETQYF	TGTGCCATCAGTGAGTCTGCGGGGGCCAAAGAGACCCAGTACTTC
TRBV24-1	few	TRBJ1-1	-	CAGSRVLRNTEAFF	TGTGCCGGCAGCCGGGTCCTCAGGAACACTGAAGCTTTCTTT
TRBV20-1	-	TRBJ2-5	-	CSALDRQETQYF	TGCAGTGCCTTGGACCGCCAAGAGACCCAGTACTTC
TRBV9	-	TRBJ2-3	TRBD2	CASSSSGGATSTDTQYF	TGTGCCAGCAGTTCTAGCGGGGGGGCGACGAGCACAGATACGCAGTATTTT
TRBV6-1	-	TRBJ2-7	-	CATATDSFYEQYF	TGTGCCACCGCGACGGACAGCTTCTACGAGCAGTACTTC
TRBV30	few	TRBJ1-1	-	CAWSVVEGNTEAFF	TGTGCCTGGAGCGTAGTTGAGGGGAACACTGAAGCTTTCTTT
TRBV13	few	TRBJ1-2	-	CASSRSGKGYTF	TGTGCCAGCAGCCGTTCGGGGAAGGGCTACACCTTC
TRBV7-3	-	TRBJ2-5	-	CASREGGDETQYF	TGTGCCAGCAGAGAGGGGGGCGATGAGACCCAGTACTTC
TRBV28	few	TRBJ1-2	-	CASSLYADRSYGYTF	TGTGCCAGCAGTTTATACGCGGACCGGAGCTATGGCTACACCTTC
TRBV29-1	-	TRBJ2-7	TRBD1	CSVRGTGNYRGPTDEQYF	TGCAGCGTTCGGGGGACAGGAAATTATAGAGGCCCGACCGACGAGCAGTACTTC
TRBV5-1	-	TRBJ1-2	-	CASSSTGNTNYGYTF	TGCGCCAGCAGCTCTACAGGGAATACGAACTATGGCTACACCTTC
TRBV5-1	few	TRBJ1-6	-	CASSLQGYNSPLHF	TGCGCCAGCAGCTTGCAGGGCTATAATTCACCCCTCCACTTT
TRBV5-5	-	TRBJ2-5	-	CANSSLQDKETQYF	TGTGCCAACAGCTCGCTACAAGACAAAGAGACCCAGTACTTC
TRBV27	-	TRBJ2-7	-	CASSPLWAKGEQYF	TGTGCCAGCAGTCCCCTGTGGGCCAAGGGCGAGCAGTACTTC
TRBV21-1	few	TRBJ1-4	-	CASSKEVPGHLNEKLFF	TGTGCCAGCAGCAAAGAGGTCCCGGGACACCTTAATGAAAAACTGTTTTTT
TRBV7-3	once	TRBJ2-4	-	CASSLGRGDKKLAKNIQYF	TGTGCCAGCAGCTTAGGCAGGGGGGATAAAAAACTAGCCAAAAACATTCAGTACTTC
TRBV4-1	-	TRBJ1-5	-	CASRSDSSGNQPQHF	TGCGCCAGCAGGTCAGACTCAAGTGGCAATCAGCCCCAGCATTTT
TRBV29-1	-	TRBJ2-3	TRBD2	CSVQRAGEKSTDTQYF	TGCAGCGTTCAAAGGGCGGGGGAAAAAAGCACAGATACGCAGTATTTT
TRBV28	-	TRBJ2-5	TRBD1	CASSDPGTVGRETQYF	TGTGCCAGCAGTGACCCCGGGACAGTGGGGCGAGAGACCCAGTACTTC
TRBV2	few	TRBJ1-2	TRBD1	CASSQDRANGYTF	TGTGCCAGCAGCCAGGACAGGGCCAATGGCTACACCTTC
TRBV3-1	-	TRBJ2-1	TRBD2	CASSQGLAGGSYNEQFF	TGTGCCAGCAGCCAAGGACTAGCGGGGGGCTCTTACAATGAGCAGTTCTTC
TRBV9	few	TRBJ2-1	-	CASSETSRGAPYNEQFF	TGTGCCAGCAGCGAGACTAGCAGGGGGGCTCCGTACAATGAGCAGTTCTTC
TRBV2	few	TRBJ2-3	-	CASTESRLVYTQYF	TGTGCCAGCACCGAGTCCAGGCTCGTGTATACGCAGTATTTT
TRBV9	many	TRBJ1-1	TRBD1	CASSVAPIGRGPHTEAFF	TGTGCCAGCAGCGTAGCTCCTATTGGCAGGGGGCCGCACACTGAAGCTTTCTTT
TRBV6-5	few	TRBJ2-1	TRBD2	CASSYYGGAHNEQFF	TGTGCCAGCAGTTACTACGGGGGGGCACACAATGAGCAGTTCTTC
TRBV5-1	few	TRBJ1-6	-	CASSHGGGAGNSPLHF	TGCGCCAGCAGCCATGGTGGGGGGGCAGGTAATTCACCCCTCCACTTT
TRBV7-9	-	TRBJ1-2	-	CASSPIQGQGYTF	TGTGCCAGCAGCCCAATCCAGGGGCAAGGCTACACCTTC
TRBV12-3/TRBV12-4	few	TRBJ2-5	-	CASSFRGAWETQYF	TGTGCCAGCAGTTTCCGGGGGGCCTGGGAGACCCAGTACTTC
TRBV5-1	-	TRBJ2-1	TRBD2	CASSLERGSRGEQFF	TGCGCCAGCAGCTTGGAGCGGGGGTCGCGGGGTGAGCAGTTCTTC
TRBV19	-	TRBJ2-7	-	CASSIAPDEDYGQYF	TGTGCCAGTAGTATAGCCCCGGACGAGGACTACGGGCAGTACTTC
TRBV24-1	few	TRBJ2-3	-	CATSDLRRDVDTQYF	TGTGCCACCAGTGATTTGCGTAGGGACGTAGATACGCAGTATTTT
TRBV5-1	few	TRBJ2-1	-	CASSVAGLGAYEQFF	TGCGCCAGCAGCGTGGCGGGACTCGGGGCGTATGAGCAGTTCTTC
TRBV2	-	TRBJ2-1	-	CASSEESGWGEQFF	TGTGCCAGCAGTGAAGAGAGCGGGTGGGGTGAGCAGTTCTTC
TRBV19	-	TRBJ2-1	-	CASSIDGVFPYNEQFF	TGTGCCAGTAGTATAGATGGGGTCTTCCCCTACAATGAGCAGTTCTTC
TRBV2	few	TRBJ1-6	-	CASSESGRNSPLHF	TGTGCCAGCAGTGAATCGGGGAGGAATTCACCCCTCCACTTT
TRBV29-1	-	TRBJ1-2	-	CSSDTQEGGYTF	TGCAGCTCTGATACTCAGGAAGGTGGCTACACCTTC
TRBV5-1	few	TRBJ1-2	-	CASSLNNNYGYAF	TGCGCCAGCAGCTTAAACAATAACTATGGCTACGCCTTC
TRBV6-5	few	TRBJ2-4	-	CASSLGVLAKNIQYF	TGTGCCAGCAGCCTTGGTGTTTTGGCCAAAAACATTCAGTACTTC
TRBV5-5	few	TRBJ2-7	-	CASSRWGNEQYF	TGTGCCAGCAGCCGGTGGGGAAACGAGCAGTACTTC
TRBV12-3/TRBV12-4	-	TRBJ1-2	-	CASSSGPYGYTF	TGTGCCAGCAGTTCCGGGCCCTATGGCTACACCTTC
TRBV5-5	few	TRBJ2-1	-	CASSPYTGIEQFF	TGTGCCAGCAGCCCATACACAGGGATCGAGCAGTTCTTC
TRBV6-6	few	TRBJ2-6	-	CASSWTDSGANVLTF	TGTGCCAGCAGTTGGACAGACTCTGGGGCCAACGTCCTGACTTTC
TRBV7-9	-	TRBJ2-7	-	CASSSFTGTITYEQYF	TGTGCCAGCAGCTCATTTACCGGGACAATTACCTACGAGCAGTACTTC
TRBV5-1	-	TRBJ2-7	-	CASSLLRDSSYEQYF	TGCGCCAGCAGCCTACTGCGGGACTCGTCCTACGAGCAGTACTTC
TRBV6-1	few	TRBJ2-7	TRBD1	CASQPGTVYEQYF	TGTGCCAGCCAACCTGGGACAGTGTACGAGCAGTACTTC
TRBV12-3/TRBV12-4	few	TRBJ2-7	-	CASSLFKGEQYF	TGTGCCAGCAGTTTGTTTAAAGGCGAGCAGTACTTC
TRBV4-1	few	TRBJ2-1	-	CASSPGGNSYNEQFF	TGCGCCAGCAGCCCCGGGGGAAACTCCTACAATGAGCAGTTCTTC
TRBV4-1	few	TRBJ1-4	-	CASSQDPRAATNEKLFF	TGCGCCAGCAGCCAAGACCCCAGGGCTGCAACTAATGAAAAACTGTTTTTT
TRBV28	-	TRBJ2-1	-	CASSSLTAASYYEQFF	TGTGCCAGCAGTTCCCTGACCGCAGCCAGCTACTATGAGCAGTTCTTC